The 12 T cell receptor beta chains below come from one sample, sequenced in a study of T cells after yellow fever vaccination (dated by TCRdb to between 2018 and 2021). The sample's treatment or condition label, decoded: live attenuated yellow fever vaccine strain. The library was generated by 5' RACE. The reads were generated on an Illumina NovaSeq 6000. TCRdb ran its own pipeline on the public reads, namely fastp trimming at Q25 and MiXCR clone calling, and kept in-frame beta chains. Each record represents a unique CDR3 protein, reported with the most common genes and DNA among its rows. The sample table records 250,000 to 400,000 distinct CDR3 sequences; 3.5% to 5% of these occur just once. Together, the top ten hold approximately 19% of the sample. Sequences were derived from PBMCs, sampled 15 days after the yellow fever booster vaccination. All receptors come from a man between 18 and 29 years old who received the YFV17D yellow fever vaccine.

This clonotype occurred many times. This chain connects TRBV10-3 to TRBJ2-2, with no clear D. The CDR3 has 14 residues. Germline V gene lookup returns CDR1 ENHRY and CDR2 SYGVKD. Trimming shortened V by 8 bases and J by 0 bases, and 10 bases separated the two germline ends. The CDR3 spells CAISHMTNTGELFF. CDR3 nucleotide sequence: TGTGCCATCTCCCACATGACGAACACCGGGGAGCTGTTTTTT.

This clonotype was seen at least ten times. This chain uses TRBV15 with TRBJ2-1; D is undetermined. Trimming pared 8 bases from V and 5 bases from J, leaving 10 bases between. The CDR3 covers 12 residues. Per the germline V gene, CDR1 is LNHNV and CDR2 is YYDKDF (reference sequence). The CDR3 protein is CATARPHNEQFF. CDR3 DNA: TGTGCCACCGCCCGGCCCCACAATGAGCAGTTCTTC.

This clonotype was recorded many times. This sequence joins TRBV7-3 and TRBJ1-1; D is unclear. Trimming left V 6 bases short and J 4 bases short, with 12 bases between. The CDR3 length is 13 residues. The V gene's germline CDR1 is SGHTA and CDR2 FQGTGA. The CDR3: CASSRAPGTEAFF. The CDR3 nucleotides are TGTGCCAGCAGTCGCGCCCCGGGCACTGAAGCTTTCTTT.

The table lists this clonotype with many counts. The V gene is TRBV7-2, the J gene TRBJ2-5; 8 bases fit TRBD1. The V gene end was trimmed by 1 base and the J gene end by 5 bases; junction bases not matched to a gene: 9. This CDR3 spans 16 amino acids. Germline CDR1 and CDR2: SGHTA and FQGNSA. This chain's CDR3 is CASSLGGRGQGETQYF. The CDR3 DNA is TGTGCCAGCAGCTTAGGCGGCAGGGGGCAAGGGGAGACCCAGTACTTC.

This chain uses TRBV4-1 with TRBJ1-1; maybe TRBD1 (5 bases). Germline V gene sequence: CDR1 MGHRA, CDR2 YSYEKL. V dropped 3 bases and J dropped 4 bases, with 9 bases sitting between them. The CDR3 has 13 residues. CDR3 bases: TGCGCCAGCAGCCAGGGGACGAGCACTGAAGCTTTCTTT. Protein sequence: CASSQGTSTEAFF.

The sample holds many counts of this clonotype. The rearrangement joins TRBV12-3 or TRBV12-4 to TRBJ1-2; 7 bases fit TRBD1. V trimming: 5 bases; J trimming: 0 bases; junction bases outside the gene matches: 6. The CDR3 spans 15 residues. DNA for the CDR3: TGTGCCAGCAGTACCCTACAGGGGTCTAACTATGGCTACACCTTC. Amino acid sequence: CASSTLQGSNYGYTF.

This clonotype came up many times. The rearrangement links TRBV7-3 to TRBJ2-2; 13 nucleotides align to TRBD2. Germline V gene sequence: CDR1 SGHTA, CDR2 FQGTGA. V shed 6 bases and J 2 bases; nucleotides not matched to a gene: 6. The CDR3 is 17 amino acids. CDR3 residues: CASRPGTSGANTGELFF. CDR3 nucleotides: TGTGCCAGCAGACCCGGGACTAGCGGGGCTAACACCGGGGAGCTGTTTTTT. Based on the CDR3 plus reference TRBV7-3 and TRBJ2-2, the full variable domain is GAGVSQTPSNKVTEKGKYVELRCDPISGHTALYWYRQSLGQGPEFLIYFQGTGAADDSGLPNDRFFAVRPEGSVSTLKIQRTERGDSAVYLCASRPGTSGANTGELFFGEGSRLTVL.

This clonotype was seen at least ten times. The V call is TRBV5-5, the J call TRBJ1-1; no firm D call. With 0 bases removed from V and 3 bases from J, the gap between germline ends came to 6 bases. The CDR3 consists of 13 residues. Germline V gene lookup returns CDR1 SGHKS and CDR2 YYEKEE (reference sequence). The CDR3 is CASSLASDTEAFF. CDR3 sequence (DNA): TGTGCCAGCAGCTTGGCGTCAGACACTGAAGCTTTCTTT.

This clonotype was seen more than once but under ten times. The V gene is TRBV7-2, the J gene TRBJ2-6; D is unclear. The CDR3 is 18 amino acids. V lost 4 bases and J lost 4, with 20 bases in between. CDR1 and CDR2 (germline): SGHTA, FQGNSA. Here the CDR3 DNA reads TGTGCCAGCAGCTCGAGCAAGACCTTAGTTGGGGGGGCCAACGTCCTGACTTTC. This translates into CASSSSKTLVGGANVLTF.

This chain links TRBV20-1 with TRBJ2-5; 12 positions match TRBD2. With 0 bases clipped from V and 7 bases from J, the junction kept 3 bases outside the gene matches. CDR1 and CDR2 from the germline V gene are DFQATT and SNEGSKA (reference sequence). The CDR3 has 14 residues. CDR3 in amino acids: CSARDSGLAGTQYF. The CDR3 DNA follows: TGCAGTGCTAGAGATTCGGGACTAGCGGGGACCCAGTACTTC.

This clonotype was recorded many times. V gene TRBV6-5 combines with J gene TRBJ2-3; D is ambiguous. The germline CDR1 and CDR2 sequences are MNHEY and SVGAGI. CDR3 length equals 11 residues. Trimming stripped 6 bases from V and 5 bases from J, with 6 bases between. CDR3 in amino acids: CASRVRDTQYF. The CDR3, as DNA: TGTGCCAGCAGGGTCAGAGATACGCAGTATTTT.

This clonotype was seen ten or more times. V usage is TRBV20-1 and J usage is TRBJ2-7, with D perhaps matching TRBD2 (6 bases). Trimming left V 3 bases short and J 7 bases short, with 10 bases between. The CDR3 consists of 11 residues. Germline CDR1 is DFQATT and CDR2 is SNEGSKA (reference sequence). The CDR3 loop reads CSARRGGEQYV. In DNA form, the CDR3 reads TGCAGTGCTAGGCGGGGTGGTGAGCAGTACGTC.